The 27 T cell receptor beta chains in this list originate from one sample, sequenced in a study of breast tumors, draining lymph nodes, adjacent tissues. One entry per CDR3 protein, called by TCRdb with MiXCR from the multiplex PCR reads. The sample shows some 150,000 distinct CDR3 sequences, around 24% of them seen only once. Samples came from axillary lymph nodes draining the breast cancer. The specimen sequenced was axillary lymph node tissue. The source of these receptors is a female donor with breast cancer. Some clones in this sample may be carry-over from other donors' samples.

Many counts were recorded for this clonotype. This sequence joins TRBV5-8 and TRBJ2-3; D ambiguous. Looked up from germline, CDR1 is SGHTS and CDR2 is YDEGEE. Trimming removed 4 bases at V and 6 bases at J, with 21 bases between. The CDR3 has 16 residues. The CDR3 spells CASSPPGPSLGDTQYF. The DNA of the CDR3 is TGTGCCAGCAGCCCCCCGGGCCCGAGTCTCGGCGATACGCAGTATTTT.

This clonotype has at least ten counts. The CDR3 nucleotides read TGTGCCAGCAGCCAAGAACAGGGGAAGACCCAGTACTTC. Amino acids: CASSQEQGKTQYF. The rearrangement uses TRBV14 and TRBJ2-5; the match to TRBD1 covers 7 bases. CDR3 length equals 13 residues. Looked up from germline, CDR1 is SGHDN and CDR2 is FVKESK. Unmatched junction bases numbered 1, after V lost 0 bases and J lost 6 bases.

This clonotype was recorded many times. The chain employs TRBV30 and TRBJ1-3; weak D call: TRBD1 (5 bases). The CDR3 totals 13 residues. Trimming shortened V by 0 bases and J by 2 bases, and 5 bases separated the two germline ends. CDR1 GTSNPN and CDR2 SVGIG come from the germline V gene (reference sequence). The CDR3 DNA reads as TGTGCCTGGAGTGTACAGGCTGGAAACACCATATATTTT. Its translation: CAWSVQAGNTIYF.

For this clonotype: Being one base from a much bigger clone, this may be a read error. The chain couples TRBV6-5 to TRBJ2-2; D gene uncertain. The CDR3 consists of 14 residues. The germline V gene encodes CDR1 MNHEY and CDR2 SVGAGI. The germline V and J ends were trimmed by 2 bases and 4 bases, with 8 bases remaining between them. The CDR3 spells CASSYRPGTGELFF. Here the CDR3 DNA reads TGTGCCAGCAGTTACCGGCCCGGCACCGGGGAGCTGTTTTTT.

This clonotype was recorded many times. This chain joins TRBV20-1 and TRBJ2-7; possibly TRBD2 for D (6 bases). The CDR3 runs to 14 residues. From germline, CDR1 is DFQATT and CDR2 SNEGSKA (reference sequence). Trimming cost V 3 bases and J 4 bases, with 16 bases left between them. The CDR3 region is CSARALGGPYEQYF. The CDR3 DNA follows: TGCAGTGCTAGGGCGCTGGGGGGACCATACGAGCAGTACTTC.

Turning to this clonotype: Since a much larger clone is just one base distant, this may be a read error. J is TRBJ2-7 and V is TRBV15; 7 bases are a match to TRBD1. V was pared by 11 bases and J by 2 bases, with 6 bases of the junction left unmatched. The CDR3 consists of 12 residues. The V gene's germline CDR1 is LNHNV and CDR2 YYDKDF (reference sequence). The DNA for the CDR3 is TGTGCCGCCTCAAGGGGGCCCTACGAGCAGTACTTC. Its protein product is CAASRGPYEQYF.

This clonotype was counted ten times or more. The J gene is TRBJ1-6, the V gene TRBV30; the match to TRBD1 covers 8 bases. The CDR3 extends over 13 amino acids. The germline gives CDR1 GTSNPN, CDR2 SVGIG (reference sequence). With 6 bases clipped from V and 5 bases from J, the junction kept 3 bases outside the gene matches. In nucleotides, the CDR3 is TGTGCCTGTGCGACAGGGGATAATTCACCCCTCCACTTT. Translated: CACATGDNSPLHF.

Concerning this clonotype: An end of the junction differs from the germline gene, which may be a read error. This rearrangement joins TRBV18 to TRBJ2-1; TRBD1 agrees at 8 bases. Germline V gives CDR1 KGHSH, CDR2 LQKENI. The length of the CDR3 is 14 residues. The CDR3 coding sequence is TGTGCCAGCCCACCGGGACAGGCGAGGAATGAGCAGTTCTTC. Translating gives CASPPGQARNEQFF.

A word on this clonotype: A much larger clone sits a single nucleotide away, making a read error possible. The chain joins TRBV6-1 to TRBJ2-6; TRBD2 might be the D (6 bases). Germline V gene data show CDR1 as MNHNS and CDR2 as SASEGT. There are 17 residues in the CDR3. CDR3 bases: TGTGCCAACAGTGAAGGCCGGAGGGTGGCTGGGGCCAACGTCCTGACTTTC. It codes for CANSEGRRVAGANVLTF.

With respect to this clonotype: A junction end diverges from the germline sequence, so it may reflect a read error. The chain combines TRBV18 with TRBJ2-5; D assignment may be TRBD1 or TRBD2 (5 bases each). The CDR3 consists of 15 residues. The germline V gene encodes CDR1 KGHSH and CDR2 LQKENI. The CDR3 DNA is TGTGCCAGCTCACCACTCCGGGACGTCCAAGAGGCCCAGTCCTTC. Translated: CASSPLRDVQEAQSF.

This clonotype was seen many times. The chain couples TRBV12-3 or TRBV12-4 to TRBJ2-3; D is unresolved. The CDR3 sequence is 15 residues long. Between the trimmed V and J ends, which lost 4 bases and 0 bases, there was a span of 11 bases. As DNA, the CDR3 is TGTGCCAGCAGTTCAGAGAGATCCAGCACAGATACGCAGTATTTT. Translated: CASSSERSSTDTQYF.

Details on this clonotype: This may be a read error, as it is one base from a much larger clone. This CDR3 is CASSLIPGFAHEQYF. The CDR3 nucleotides are TGCGCCAGCAGCTTGATCCCAGGGTTTGCCCACGAGCAGTACTTC. The V and J genes are TRBV5-1 and TRBJ2-7, with a tentative D call TRBD1 (5 bases). CDR1 is SGHRS, CDR2 YFSETQ, per germline. The CDR3 totals 15 residues. With 1 base removed from V and 5 bases from J, the gap between germline ends came to 16 bases.

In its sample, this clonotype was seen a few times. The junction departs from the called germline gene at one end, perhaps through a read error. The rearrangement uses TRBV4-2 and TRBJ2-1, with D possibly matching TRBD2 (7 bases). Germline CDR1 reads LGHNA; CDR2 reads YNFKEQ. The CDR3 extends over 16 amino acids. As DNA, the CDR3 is TGTGCCAGCAGCCAAGAAGGGGGGAGGGCTTACAGTGAGCAGTTCTTC. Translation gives CASSQEGGRAYSEQFF.

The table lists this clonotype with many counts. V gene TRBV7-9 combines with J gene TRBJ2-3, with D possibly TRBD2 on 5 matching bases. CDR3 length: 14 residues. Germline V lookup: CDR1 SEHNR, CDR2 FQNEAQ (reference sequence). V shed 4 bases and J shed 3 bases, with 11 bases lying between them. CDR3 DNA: TGTGCCAGCAGCTCCGAGGGAGTGACAGATACGCAGTATTTT. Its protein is CASSSEGVTDTQYF.

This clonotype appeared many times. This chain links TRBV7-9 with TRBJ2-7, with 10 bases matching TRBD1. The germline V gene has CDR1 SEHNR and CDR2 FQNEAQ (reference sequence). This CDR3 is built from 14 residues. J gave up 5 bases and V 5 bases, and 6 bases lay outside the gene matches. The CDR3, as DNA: TGTGCCAGCAGCAAGGGACAGGGGATCGACGAGCAGTACTTC. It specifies CASSKGQGIDEQYF.

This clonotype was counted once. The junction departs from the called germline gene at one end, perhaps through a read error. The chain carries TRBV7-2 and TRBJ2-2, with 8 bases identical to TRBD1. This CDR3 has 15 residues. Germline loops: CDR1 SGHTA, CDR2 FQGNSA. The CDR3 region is CASSRTTGGSGEPFF. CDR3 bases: TGTGCCAGCAGCCGTACAACAGGGGGTTCCGGGGAGCCGTTTTTT.

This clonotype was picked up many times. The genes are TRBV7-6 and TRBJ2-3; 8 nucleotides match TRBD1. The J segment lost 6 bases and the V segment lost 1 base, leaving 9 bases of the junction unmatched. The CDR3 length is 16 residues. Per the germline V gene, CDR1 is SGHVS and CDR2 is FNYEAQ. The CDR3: CASSLVRQGATDTQYF. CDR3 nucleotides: TGTGCCAGCAGCTTAGTACGCCAGGGGGCAACGGATACGCAGTATTTT.

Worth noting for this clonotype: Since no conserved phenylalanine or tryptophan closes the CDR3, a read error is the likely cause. CDR3 bases: TGTGCCAGCAGCTTAGTAGGGGGTCCGGGGGGAAAGGTTTACAATGAGCAGTTCGTC. This gives the protein CASSLVGGPGGKVYNEQFV. The chain is built from TRBV7-2 and TRBJ2-1; TRBD2 is a possible D gene (7 bases). CDR1 is SGHTA, CDR2 FQGNSA, per germline. Trimming took off 1 base at V and 4 bases at J, with 23 bases between the two ends. The CDR3 length is 19 residues.

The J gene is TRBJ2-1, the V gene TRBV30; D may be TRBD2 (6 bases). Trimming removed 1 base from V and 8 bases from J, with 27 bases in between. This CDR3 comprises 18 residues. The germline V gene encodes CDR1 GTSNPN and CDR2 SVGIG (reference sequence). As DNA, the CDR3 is TGTGCCTGGAGTGCCACCGGGCGCCAGAATTGGGAGGTCGATGAGCAGTTCTTC. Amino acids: CAWSATGRQNWEVDEQFF.

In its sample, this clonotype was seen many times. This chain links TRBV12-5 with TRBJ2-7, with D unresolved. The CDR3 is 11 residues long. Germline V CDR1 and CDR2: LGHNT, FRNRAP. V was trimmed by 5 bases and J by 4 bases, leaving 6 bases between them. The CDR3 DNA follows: TGTGCTAGTGGTACAGTGTACGAGCAGTACTTC. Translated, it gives CASGTVYEQYF. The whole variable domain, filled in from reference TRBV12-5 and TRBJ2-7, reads DARVTQTPRHKVTEMGQEVTMRCQPILGHNTVFWYRQTMMQGLELLAYFRNRAPLDDSGMPKDRFSAEMPDATLATLKIQPSEPRDSAVYFCASGTVYEQYFGPGTRLTVT.

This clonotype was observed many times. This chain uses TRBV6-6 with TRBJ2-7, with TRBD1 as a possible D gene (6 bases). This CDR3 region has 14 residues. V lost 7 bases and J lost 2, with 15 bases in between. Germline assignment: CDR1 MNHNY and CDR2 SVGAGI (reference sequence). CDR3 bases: TGTGCCAGCACCCCCCAGGGGCAGGCCTACGAGCAGTACTTC. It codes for CASTPQGQAYEQYF.

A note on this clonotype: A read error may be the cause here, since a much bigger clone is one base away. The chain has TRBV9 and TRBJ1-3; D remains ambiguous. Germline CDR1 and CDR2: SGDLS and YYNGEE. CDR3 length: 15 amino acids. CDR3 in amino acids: CASSVDLYSGNAIYF. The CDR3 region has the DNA TGTGCCAGCAGCGTAGACCTATACTCTGGAAACGCCATATATTTT.

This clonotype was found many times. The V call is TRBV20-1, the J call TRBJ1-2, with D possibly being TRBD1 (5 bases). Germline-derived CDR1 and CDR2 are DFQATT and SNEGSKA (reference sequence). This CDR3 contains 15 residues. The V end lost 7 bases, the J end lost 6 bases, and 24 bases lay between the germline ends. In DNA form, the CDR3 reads TGCAGTGGAATAAACCACCAGGGATGGGGTGATGGCTACACCTTC. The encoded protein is CSGINHQGWGDGYTF.

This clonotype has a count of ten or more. The CDR3 DNA follows: TGTGCCAGTAACCAGAATCAGCCCCAGCATTTT. This sequence encodes CASNQNQPQHF. This chain joins TRBV19 and TRBJ1-5; D not certain. CDR3 length: 11 residues. The V end was cut by 7 bases, the J end by 4 bases, with 5 bases between. Germline values: CDR1 LNHDA, CDR2 SQIVND (reference sequence).

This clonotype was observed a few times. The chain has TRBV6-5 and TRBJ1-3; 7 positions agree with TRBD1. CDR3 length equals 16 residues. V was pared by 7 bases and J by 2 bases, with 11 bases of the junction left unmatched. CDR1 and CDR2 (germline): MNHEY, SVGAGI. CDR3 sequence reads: CASNRRSGQAGNTIYF. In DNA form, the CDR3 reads TGTGCCAGCAACCGACGGTCTGGACAGGCTGGAAACACCATATATTTT.

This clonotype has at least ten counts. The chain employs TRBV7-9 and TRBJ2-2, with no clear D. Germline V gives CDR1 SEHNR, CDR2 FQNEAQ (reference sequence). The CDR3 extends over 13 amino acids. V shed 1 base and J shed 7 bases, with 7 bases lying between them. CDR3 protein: CASSLGWDGELFF. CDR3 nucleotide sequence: TGTGCCAGCAGCTTAGGGTGGGACGGGGAGCTGTTTTTT.

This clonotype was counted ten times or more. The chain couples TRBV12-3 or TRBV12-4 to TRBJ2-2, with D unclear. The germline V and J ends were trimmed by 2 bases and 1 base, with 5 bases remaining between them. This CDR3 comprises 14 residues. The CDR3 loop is CASSLLGNTGELFF. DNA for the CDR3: TGTGCCAGCAGTTTATTAGGGAACACCGGGGAGCTGTTTTTT.